This is a list of T cell receptor beta chains from one sample in a study of OX40 agonist ivuxolimab in advanced cancers. Assay: immunoSEQ multiplex PCR; the TCRdb copy retains only in-frame clones and omits some. This table holds about 71,000 clones, approximately 80% found once. This sample comprised CD4+ or CD8+ T cells sorted from blood, obtained in a trial of the OX40 agonist ivuxolimab. The source of these receptors is an adult with an advanced solid tumor such as melanoma, head and neck, liver or kidney cancer. Both conserved end residues are part of each CDR3.

>TRBJ1-2|TRBV27
CASSLNRGDGYTF
>TRBJ2-7|TRBV21-1
CASTPLLLLARYEQYF
>TRBJ1-2|TRBV18
CASSPRKVGQGNYGYTF
>TRBJ2-3|TRBV28
CASSFGLGTDTQYF
>TRBJ1-2|TRBV11-2
CASSPLARSNYGYTF
>TRBJ1-2|TRBV6-1
CASSLRGVDGYGYTF
>TRBJ2-7|TRBV27
CASSRSGQGAMGEQYF
>TRBJ2-3|TRBV5-1
CASSRSGSGTDTQYF
>TRBJ2-7|TRBV2
CASSPGGFYEQYF
>TRBJ1-4|TRBV9
CASSPGARSEKLFF
>TRBJ1-1|TRBV6-5
CASSYDDRVGAEAFF
>TRBJ1-2|TRBV2
CASSMDRGPYTF
>TRBJ2-3|TRBV4-1
CASSLSGGRSYTDTQYF
>TRBJ2-2|TRBV7-2
CASSLDPGGTGELFF
>TRBJ1-5|TRBV6-6
CASSSRQGKDGQPQHF
>TRBJ2-2|TRBV5-1
CASRPRTDNTGELFF
>TRBJ2-5|TRBV7-9
CASAVETQYF
>TRBJ1-4|TRBV7-2
CASSPFAGKGPEKLFF
>TRBJ2-3|TRBV6-5
CASSGLAGGEDTQYF
>TRBJ1-5|TRBV30
CAWSTRGWGSNQPQHF
>TRBJ2-7|TRBV28
CASKTSGEQYF
>TRBJ2-3|TRBV2
CASRSSGAGSDTQYF
>TRBJ2-2|TRBV5-6
CASSLRGDTGELFF
>TRBJ2-6|TRBV13
CASSSIGYRVSFSGANVLTF
>TRBJ1-2|TRBV6-5
CASKPRDIYGYTF
>TRBJ1-2|TRBV19
CASSTPGQGAKGYTF
>TRBJ2-1|TRBV4-3
CASSRGLADNEQFF
>TRBJ1-2|TRBV28
CASSSRGGGINGYTF
>TRBJ1-1|TRBV30
CAWRRGNTEAFF
>TRBJ1-2|TRBV5-1
CASSPRDIPYGYTF
>TRBJ1-2|TRBV7-2
CASSLLFQGLRANYGYTF
>TRBJ1-3|TRBV4-1
CASSQVSGASGNTIYF
>TRBJ2-2|TRBV7-9
CASSLGVGGTGELFF
>TRBJ1-3|TRBV5-1
CASSRTGSGNTIYF
>TRBJ1-3|TRBV5-1
CASSPGGQVSGNTIYF
>TRBJ2-5|TRBV7-2
CASSLGAGEETQYF
>TRBJ1-4|TRBV18
CASSLNPARNEKLFF
>TRBJ2-7|TRBV10-2
CASSRQYSYEQYF
>TRBJ2-5|TRBV7-8
CASSLASLYIQETQYF
>TRBJ1-1|TRBV7-2
CASSLLGQNTEAFF
>TRBJ1-6|TRBV7-2
CASSSGTGRNSPLHF
>TRBJ2-3|TRBV25-1
CASSSPGTGLSDTQYF
>TRBJ2-2|TRBV15
CATRAGAVPGELFF
>TRBJ1-2|TRBV19
CASISGQGRVGYTF
>TRBJ1-1|TRBV19
CASSGVRDRGPQNTEAFF
>TRBJ1-2|TRBV5-1
CASSLESRGF
>TRBJ2-5|TRBV29-1
CSVRDSQETQYF
>TRBJ1-4|TRBV7-2
CASSRGGTGGEKLFF
>TRBJ1-1|TRBV19
CASSIEATRRAFF
>TRBJ2-5|TRBV6-6
CASKWRGLQETQYF
>TRBJ1-4|TRBV7-2
CASSLVQVGKLFF